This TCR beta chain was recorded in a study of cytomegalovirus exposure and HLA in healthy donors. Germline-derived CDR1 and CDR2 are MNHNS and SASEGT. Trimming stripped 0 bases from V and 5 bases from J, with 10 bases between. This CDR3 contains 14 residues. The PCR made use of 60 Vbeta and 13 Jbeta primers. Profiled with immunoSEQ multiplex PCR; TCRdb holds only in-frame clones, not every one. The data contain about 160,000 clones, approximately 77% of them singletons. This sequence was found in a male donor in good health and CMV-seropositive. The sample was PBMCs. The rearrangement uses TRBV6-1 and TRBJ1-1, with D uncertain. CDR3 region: CASSEARSWTEAFF. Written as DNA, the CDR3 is TGTGCCAGCAGTGAAGCCCGAAGCTGGACTGAAGCTTTCTTT.